This T cell receptor beta chain derives from a study of T-cell reconstitution after alpha-beta-depleted transplantation in children. The CDR3 runs 16 residues. V was trimmed by 2 bases and J by 1 base, leaving 14 bases between them. The library targeted TCRbeta and was prepared with unique molecular identifiers. TCRdb itself ran the PCR reads through MiXCR, one entry per CDR3 protein. Altogether roughly 300,000 distinct CDR3 sequences are present, approximately 9.6% being singletons, with the ten largest covering roughly a tenth. The TCR comes from a human donor who donated a stem cell graft to a child with SCID. The chain links TRBV12-3 or TRBV12-4 to TRBJ2-5, with D perhaps matching TRBD1 (6 bases). The source was PBMCs from the stem cell graft donor, collected from the stem cell graft. The CDR3 reads CASSLFEWTAQETQYF. CDR3 coding DNA: TGTGCCAGCAGTTTATTCGAGTGGACAGCCCAAGAGACCCAGTACTTC.